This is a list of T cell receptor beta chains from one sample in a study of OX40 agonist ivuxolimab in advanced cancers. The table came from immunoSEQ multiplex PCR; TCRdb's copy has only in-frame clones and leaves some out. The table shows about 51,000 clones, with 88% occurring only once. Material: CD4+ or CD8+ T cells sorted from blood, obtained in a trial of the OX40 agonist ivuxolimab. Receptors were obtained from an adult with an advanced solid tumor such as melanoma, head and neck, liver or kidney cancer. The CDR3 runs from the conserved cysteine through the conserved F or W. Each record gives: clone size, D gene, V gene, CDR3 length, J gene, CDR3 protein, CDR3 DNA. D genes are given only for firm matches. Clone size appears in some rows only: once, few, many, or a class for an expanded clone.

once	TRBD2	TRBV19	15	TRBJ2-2	CASSILAGDSGELFF	TGTGCCAGTAGTATACTAGCGGGAGATTCCGGGGAGCTGTTTTTT
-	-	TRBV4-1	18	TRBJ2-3	CASSQGWGDPAGTDTQYF	TGCGCCAGCAGCCAAGGGTGGGGAGATCCTGCTGGCACAGATACGCAGTATTTT
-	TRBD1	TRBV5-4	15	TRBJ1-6	CASSLGPGQGSPLHF	TGTGCCAGCAGCTTGGGACCGGGACAGGGATCACCCCTCCACTTT
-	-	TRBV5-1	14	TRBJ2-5	CASSLEPGQETQYF	TGCGCCAGCAGCTTGGAGCCTGGGCAAGAGACCCAGTACTTC
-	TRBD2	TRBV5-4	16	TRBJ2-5	CASSAGGLAGLETQYF	TGTGCCAGCAGCGCTGGCGGCCTAGCGGGGCTGGAGACCCAGTACTTC
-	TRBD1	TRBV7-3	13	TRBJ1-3	CASRRTGENTIYF	TGTGCCAGCCGACGGACAGGGGAAAACACCATATATTTT
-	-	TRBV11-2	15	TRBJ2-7	CASSLEGGTGGEQYF	TGTGCCAGCAGCTTAGAAGGGGGGACCGGAGGAGAGCAGTACTTC
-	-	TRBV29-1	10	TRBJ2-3	CTAREDTQYF	TGCACAGCCAGGGAAGATACGCAGTATTTT
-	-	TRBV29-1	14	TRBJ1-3	CSVILTSSGNTIYF	TGCAGCGTTATCCTTACGTCCTCTGGAAACACCATATATTTT
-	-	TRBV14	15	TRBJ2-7	CASSQAREFVNEQYF	TGTGCCAGCAGCCAAGCTCGGGAGTTCGTAAACGAGCAGTACTTC
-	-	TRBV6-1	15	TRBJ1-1	CASSRSAGTYTEAFF	TGTGCCAGCAGCCGCTCCGCCGGGACATACACTGAAGCTTTCTTT
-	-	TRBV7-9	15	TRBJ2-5	CASSLRAVRQETQYF	TGTGCCAGCAGCTTAAGGGCGGTAAGACAAGAGACCCAGTACTTC
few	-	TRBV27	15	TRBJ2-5	CASSSDDSLSETQYF	TGTGCCAGCAGTTCGGACGATTCCCTTTCGGAGACCCAGTACTTC
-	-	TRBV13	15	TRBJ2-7	CASSLGLGRPYEQYF	TGTGCCAGCAGCTTAGGCCTGGGACGTCCCTACGAGCAGTACTTC
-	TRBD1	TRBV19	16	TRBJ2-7	CASSIRGDRGVYEQYF	TGTGCCAGTAGTATTCGGGGAGACAGGGGAGTCTACGAGCAGTACTTC
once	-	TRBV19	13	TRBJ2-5	CASSMVEGQTQYF	TGTGCCAGTAGTATGGTTGAGGGACAGACCCAGTACTTC
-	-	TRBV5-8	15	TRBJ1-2	CASSLNNLAGSGYTF	TGTGCCAGCAGCTTAAATAACCTTGCGGGTTCTGGCTACACCTTC
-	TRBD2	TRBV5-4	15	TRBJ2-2	CASSLAGANTGELFF	TGTGCCAGCTCCCTAGCGGGGGCGAACACCGGGGAGCTGTTTTTT
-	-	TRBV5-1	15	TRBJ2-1	CASSLGGLTPNEQFF	TGCGCCAGCAGCTTGGGGGGGTTGACCCCCAATGAGCAGTTCTTC
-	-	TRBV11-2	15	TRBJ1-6	CASSFEPFGNSPLHF	TGTGCCAGCAGCTTCGAGCCGTTTGGCAATTCACCCCTCCACTTT
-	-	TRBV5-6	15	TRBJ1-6	CASSLGTVRGSPLHF	TGTGCCAGCAGCTTGGGGACAGTGAGGGGTTCACCCCTCCACTTT
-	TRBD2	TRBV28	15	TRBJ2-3	CASSFGSGGADTQYF	TGTGCCAGCAGTTTCGGTAGCGGGGGGGCAGATACGCAGTATTTT
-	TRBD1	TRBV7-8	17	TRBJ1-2	CASSLARAGGYLSGYTF	TGTGCCAGCAGCTTAGCTCGAGCAGGGGGCTATTTGAGTGGCTACACCTTC
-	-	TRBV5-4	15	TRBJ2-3	CASSLLGPSTDTQYF	TGTGCCAGCAGCTTGTTAGGCCCTAGCACAGATACGCAGTATTTT
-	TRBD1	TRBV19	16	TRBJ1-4	CASSIGQGSNLEKLFF	TGTGCCAGTAGTATCGGACAGGGATCTAATCTCGAAAAACTGTTTTTT
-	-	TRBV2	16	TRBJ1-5	CASSEDGGQQNQPQHF	TGTGCCAGCAGTGAGGATGGAGGGCAGCAAAATCAGCCCCAGCATTTT
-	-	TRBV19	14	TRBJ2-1	CASNGRRTANEQFF	TGTGCCTCAAATGGGAGGAGGACAGCTAATGAGCAGTTCTTC